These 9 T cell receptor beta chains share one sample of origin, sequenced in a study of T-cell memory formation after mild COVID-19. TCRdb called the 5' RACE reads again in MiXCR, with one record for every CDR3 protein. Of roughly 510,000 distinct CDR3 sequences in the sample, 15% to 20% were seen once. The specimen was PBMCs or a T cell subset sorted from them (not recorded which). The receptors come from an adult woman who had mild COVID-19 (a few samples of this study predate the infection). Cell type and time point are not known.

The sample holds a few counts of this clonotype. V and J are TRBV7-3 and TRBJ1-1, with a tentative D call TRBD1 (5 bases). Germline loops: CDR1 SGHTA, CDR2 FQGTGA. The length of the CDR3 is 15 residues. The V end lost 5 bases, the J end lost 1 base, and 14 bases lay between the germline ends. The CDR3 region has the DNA TGTGCCAGCAGCGTAGCCGGGACCTGGAACACTGAAGCTTTCTTT. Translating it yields CASSVAGTWNTEAFF.

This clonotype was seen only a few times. In DNA, the CDR3 is TGTGCCAGCAGCGAAATCCCTCCTACAGCGTCCTACGAGCAGTACTTC. Its protein is CASSEIPPTASYEQYF. V gene TRBV12-3 or TRBV12-4 combines with J gene TRBJ2-7; D gene unclear. This CDR3 spans 16 amino acids. V was trimmed by 6 bases and J by 1 base, leaving 19 bases between them.

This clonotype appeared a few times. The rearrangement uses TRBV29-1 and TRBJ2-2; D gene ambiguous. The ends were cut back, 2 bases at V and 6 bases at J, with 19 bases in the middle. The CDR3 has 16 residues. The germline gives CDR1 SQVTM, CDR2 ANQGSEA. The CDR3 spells CSVEPDGRSPPGELFF. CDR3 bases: TGCAGCGTTGAACCGGATGGAAGGTCCCCCCCCGGGGAGCTGTTTTTT.

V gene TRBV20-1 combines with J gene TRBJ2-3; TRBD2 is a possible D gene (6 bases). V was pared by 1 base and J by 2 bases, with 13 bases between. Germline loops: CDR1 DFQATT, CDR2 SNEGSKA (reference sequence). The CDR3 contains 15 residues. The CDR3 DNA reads TGCAGTGCTAGAGCTCCGGGACTGTACACAGATACGCAGTATTTT. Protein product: CSARAPGLYTDTQYF.

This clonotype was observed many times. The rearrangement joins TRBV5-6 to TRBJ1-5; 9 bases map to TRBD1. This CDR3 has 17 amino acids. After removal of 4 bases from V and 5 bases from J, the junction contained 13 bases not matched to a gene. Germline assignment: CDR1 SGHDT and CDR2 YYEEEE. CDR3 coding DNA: TGTGCCAGCAGCGACTGGGCCGGGACAGGGTTGGATCAGCCCCAGCATTTT. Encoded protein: CASSDWAGTGLDQPQHF. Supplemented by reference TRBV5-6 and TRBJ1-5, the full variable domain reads DAGVTQSPTHLIKTRGQQVTLRCSPKSGHDTVSWYQQALGQGPQFIFQYYEEEERQRGNFPDRFSGHQFPNYSSELNVNALLLGDSALYLCASSDWAGTGLDQPQHFGDGTRLSIL.

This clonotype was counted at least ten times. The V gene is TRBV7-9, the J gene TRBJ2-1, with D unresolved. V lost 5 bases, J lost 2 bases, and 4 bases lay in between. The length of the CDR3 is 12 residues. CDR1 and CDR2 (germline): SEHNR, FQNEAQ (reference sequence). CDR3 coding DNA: TGTGCCAGCAGCCGGACCTACAATGAGCAGTTCTTC. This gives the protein CASSRTYNEQFF.

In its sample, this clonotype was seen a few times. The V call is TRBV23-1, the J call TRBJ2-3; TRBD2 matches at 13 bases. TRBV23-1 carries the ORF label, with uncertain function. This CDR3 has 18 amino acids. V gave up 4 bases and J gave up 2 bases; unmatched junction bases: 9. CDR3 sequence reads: CASSRTSGRSEDTDTQYF. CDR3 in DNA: TGCGCCAGCAGTCGGACTAGCGGGAGATCTGAAGACACAGATACGCAGTATTTT.

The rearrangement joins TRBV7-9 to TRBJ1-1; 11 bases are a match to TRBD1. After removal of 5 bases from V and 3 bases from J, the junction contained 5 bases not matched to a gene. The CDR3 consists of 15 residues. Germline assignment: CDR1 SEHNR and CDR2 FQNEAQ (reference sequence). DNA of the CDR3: TGTGCCAGCAGCGTCGGGACAGGGGGACACACTGAAGCTTTCTTT. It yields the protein CASSVGTGGHTEAFF.

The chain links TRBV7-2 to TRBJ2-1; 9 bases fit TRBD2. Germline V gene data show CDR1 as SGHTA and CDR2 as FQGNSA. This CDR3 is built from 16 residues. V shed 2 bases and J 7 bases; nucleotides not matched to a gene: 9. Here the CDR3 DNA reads TGTGCCAGCAGCTTACGTGCGGGGGGGCTAGTAAATGAGCAGTTCTTC. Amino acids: CASSLRAGGLVNEQFF.